Following are 15 T cell receptor beta chains from one sample sequenced in a study of CD8 T cells in ankylosing spondylitis. Overall study findings and caveats: A TCR beta motif made of 7 to 9 highly homologous variants seemed typical of ankylosing spondylitis blood.

TCRdb independently ran MiXCR on the 5' RACE reads; one entry per CDR3 protein. The sample records 450,000 to 550,000 distinct CDR3 sequences, approximately 5% being singletons. No antigen is known for these receptors. Sequenced material: blood, either unsorted or a sorted T cell fraction (not recorded which). These receptors were taken from a male donor with ankylosing spondylitis.

This clonotype was counted once. A read error may account for a junction end that differs from germline. The chain combines TRBV20-1 with TRBJ1-5; D is perhaps TRBD1 (6 bases). Germline values: CDR1 DFQATT, CDR2 SNEGSKA (reference sequence). The CDR3 has 13 amino acids. CDR3: CSASGGRGQAQHF. The CDR3 nucleotides are TGCAGTGCTAGCGGGGGGCGCGGTCAGGCCCAGCATTTT.

This clonotype has a count of ten or more. V gene TRBV7-9 combines with J gene TRBJ2-1; D is ambiguous. The CDR3 sequence is 12 residues long. With 5 bases removed from V and 8 bases from J, the gap between germline ends came to 10 bases. Germline V lookup: CDR1 SEHNR, CDR2 FQNEAQ (reference sequence). The CDR3 is CASSPSAYEQFF. The DNA of the CDR3 is TGTGCCAGCAGCCCCTCAGCCTATGAGCAGTTCTTC.

The chain couples TRBV19 to TRBJ2-3, with 8 bases matching TRBD1. V lost 6 bases and J lost 4; bases outside the gene matches: 6. Looked up from germline, CDR1 is LNHDA and CDR2 is SQIVND (reference sequence). The CDR3 extends over 14 amino acids. DNA for the CDR3: TGTGCCAGTAGGAGACAGGGGCAGGCAGATACGCAGTATTTT. Its translation is CASRRQGQADTQYF.

This clonotype was detected many times. The genes are TRBV11-1 and TRBJ2-7; 8 bases match TRBD1. CDR3 length: 16 amino acids. V was pared by 5 bases and J by 1 base, with 10 bases of the junction left unmatched. Germline-derived CDR1 and CDR2 are SGHAT and FQDESV (reference sequence). The CDR3 region has the DNA TGTGCCAGCAGCCCGGACAGGGTTGGGTCTTCCTACGAGCAGTACTTC. Its protein is CASSPDRVGSSYEQYF.

This clonotype was found many times. This chain uses TRBV20-1 with TRBJ2-3; D tentatively reads TRBD1 or TRBD2 (6 bases each). Germline CDR1 and CDR2: DFQATT and SNEGSKA (reference sequence). There are 15 residues in the CDR3. The V gene lost 3 bases and the J gene lost 3 bases, with 16 bases spanning the gap. The CDR3 region has the DNA TGCAGTGCTAGTCGTTCGGGGGCAGGAACAGATACGCAGTATTTT. It codes for CSASRSGAGTDTQYF.

This clonotype was seen repeatedly, ten times or more. V usage is TRBV5-1 and J usage is TRBJ2-3; D possibly corresponds to TRBD2 (5 bases). Between the trimmed V and J ends, which lost 6 bases and 0 bases, there was a span of 11 bases. The CDR3 is 14 residues long. Looked up from germline, CDR1 is SGHRS and CDR2 is YFSETQ. The CDR3 nucleotides are TGCGCCAGCAAGGAGGAGTACAGCACAGATACGCAGTATTTT. This codes for CASKEEYSTDTQYF.

This clonotype was observed many times. V is TRBV5-1 and J is TRBJ1-1; no clear D gene. Between the trimmed V and J ends, which lost 4 bases and 2 bases, there was a span of 21 bases. The V gene's germline CDR1 is SGHRS and CDR2 YFSETQ. This CDR3 spans 17 amino acids. CDR3: CASSTGRQTYLNTEAFF. The CDR3 bases are TGCGCCAGCAGCACCGGACGACAAACCTACCTTAACACTGAAGCTTTCTTT. Supplemented by reference TRBV5-1 and TRBJ1-1, the full variable domain reads KAGVTQTPRYLIKTRGQQVTLSCSPISGHRSVSWYQQTPGQGLQFLFEYFSETQRNKGNFPGRFSGRQFSNSRSEMNVSTLELGDSALYLCASSTGRQTYLNTEAFFGQGTRLTVV.

This clonotype was observed at least ten times. CDR3 amino acids: CASSRAVRTAGNQPQHF. CDR3 bases: TGTGCCAGCTCGCGCGCCGTTAGGACAGCCGGAAATCAGCCCCAGCATTTT. V and J are TRBV18 and TRBJ1-5; D may be TRBD1 (6 bases). The germline CDR1 and CDR2 sequences are KGHSH and LQKENI. V shed 6 bases and J shed 4 bases, with 22 bases lying between them. This CDR3 is 17 amino acids long.

This clonotype was observed a few times. This chain joins TRBV7-2 and TRBJ2-7; D may be TRBD1 or TRBD2 (5 bases each). Germline values: CDR1 SGHTA, CDR2 FQGNSA. V lost 5 bases, J lost 1 base, and 15 bases lay in between. There are 15 residues in the CDR3. CDR3 protein: CASSRGRLSSYEQYF. In DNA, the CDR3 is TGTGCCAGCAGCCGGGGACGGTTGTCATCCTACGAGCAGTACTTC. The whole variable domain, remainder taken from reference TRBV7-2 and TRBJ2-7, is GAGVSQSPSNKVTEKGKDVELRCDPISGHTALYWYRQSLGQGLEFLIYFQGNSAPDKSGLPSDRFSAERTGGSVSTLTIQRTQQEDSAVYLCASSRGRLSSYEQYFGPGTRLTVT.

The sample holds many counts of this clonotype. The J gene is TRBJ1-2, the V gene TRBV13, with D tentatively TRBD1 (5 bases). V was pared by 4 bases and J by 8 bases, with 20 bases between. Germline loops: CDR1 PRHDT, CDR2 FYEKMQ (reference sequence). This CDR3 comprises 15 residues. The CDR3 is CASSSLGQGSGGYTF. CDR3 DNA: TGTGCCAGCAGCTCCCTCGGGCAGGGATCGGGCGGCTACACCTTC.

This clonotype appeared many times. The V call is TRBV5-6, the J call TRBJ2-1, with D hard to call. V lost 0 bases and J lost 15, with 13 bases in between. There are 12 residues in the CDR3. Germline CDR1 is SGHDT and CDR2 is YYEEEE. CDR3 residues: CASSLGPWSAFF. The CDR3 coding sequence is TGTGCCAGCAGCTTGGGGCCGTGGTCGGCGTTCTTC.

The chain employs TRBV29-1 and TRBJ2-1; D might be TRBD2 (7 bases). Looked up from germline, CDR1 is SQVTM and CDR2 is ANQGSEA. Trimming shortened V by 5 bases and J by 0 bases, and 17 bases separated the two germline ends. There are 16 residues in the CDR3. As DNA, the CDR3 is TGCAGCGTTCAATTACGGGGGGCGAGCTCCTACAATGAGCAGTTCTTC. Translated: CSVQLRGASSYNEQFF.

This clonotype came up many times. The chain recombines TRBV2 with TRBJ2-3; no firm D call. CDR1 and CDR2 (germline): SNHLY, FYNNEI. V shed 4 bases and J shed 2 bases, with 7 bases lying between them. CDR3 length equals 13 residues. Written as DNA, the CDR3 is TGTGCCAGCAGTGCCAGGCCCACAGATACGCAGTATTTT. The encoded protein is CASSARPTDTQYF. Full variable domain (outside the CDR3, taken from reference TRBV2 and TRBJ2-3): EPEVTQTPSHQVTQMGQEVILRCVPISNHLYFYWYRQILGQKVEFLVSFYNNEISEKSEIFDDQFSVERPDGSNFTLKIRSTKLEDSAMYFCASSARPTDTQYFGPGTRLTVL.

This clonotype was observed at least ten times. The rearrangement links TRBV24-1 to TRBJ2-3, with 10 bases fitting TRBD2. The V and J ends lost 5 bases and 10 bases, in that order; junction bases with no gene match: 5. The CDR3 totals 13 residues. The germline V gene has CDR1 KGHDR and CDR2 SFDVKD. The CDR3 region has the DNA TGTGCCACCAGTGCGGTAGCGGGAGGCCCGCAGTATTTT. This codes for CATSAVAGGPQYF.

CDR3 amino acids: CAIQVPEDNEQFF. For the CDR3, the DNA is TGTGCCATCCAGGTTCCGGAAGACAATGAGCAGTTCTTC. The rearrangement joins TRBV6-1 to TRBJ2-1, with unresolved D. Germline V gives CDR1 MNHNS, CDR2 SASEGT. The V gene lost 10 bases and the J gene lost 5 bases, with 15 bases spanning the gap. The CDR3 runs 13 residues.